The T cell receptor beta chain under discussion was sequenced for a study of sequential checkpoint blockade in melanoma. About the research overall: Each arm's sequence ended with maintenance nivolumab.

Germline trimming cut 6 bases from V and 2 bases from J; bases unmatched to any gene: 1. This CDR3 spans 12 amino acids. Germline-derived CDR1 and CDR2 are SNHLY and FYNNEI. The data were produced by immunoSEQ multiplex PCR, yet TCRdb's version contains in-frame clones alone and is incomplete. This sample has 7,000 or so clones; around 78% occur once, and the top ten carry around 7.4%. As for treatment: randomized to nivolumab then ipilimumab (arm A) or the reverse (arm B). The chain carries TRBV2 and TRBJ2-7; 7 bases match TRBD2. The source material was CD8+ T cells sorted from blood (inferred from file names), sampled from a patient given nivolumab and ipilimumab in sequence. This TCR was recovered from a human donor with melanoma. Here the CDR3 DNA reads TGTGCCAGCAGCAGCGGGGCCTACGAGCAGTACTTC. Translated: CASSSGAYEQYF.